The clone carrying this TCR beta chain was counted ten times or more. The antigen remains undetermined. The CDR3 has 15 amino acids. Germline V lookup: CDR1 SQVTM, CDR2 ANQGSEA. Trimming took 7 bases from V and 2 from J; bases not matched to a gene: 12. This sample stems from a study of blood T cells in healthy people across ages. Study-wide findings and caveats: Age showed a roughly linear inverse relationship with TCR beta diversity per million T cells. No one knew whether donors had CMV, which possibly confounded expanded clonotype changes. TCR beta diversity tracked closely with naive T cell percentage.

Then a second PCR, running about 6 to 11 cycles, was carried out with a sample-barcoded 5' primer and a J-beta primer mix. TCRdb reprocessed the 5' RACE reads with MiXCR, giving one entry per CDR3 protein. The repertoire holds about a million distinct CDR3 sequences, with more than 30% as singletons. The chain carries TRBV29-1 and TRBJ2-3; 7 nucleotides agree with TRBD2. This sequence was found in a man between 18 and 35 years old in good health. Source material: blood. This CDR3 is CSAMETSLVTDTQYF. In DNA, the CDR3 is TGCAGCGCTATGGAGACTAGCCTTGTCACAGATACGCAGTATTTT.